This is a list of T cell receptor beta chains from one sample in a study of blood T cells in healthy people across ages. TCRdb recomputed calls from the 5' RACE reads with MiXCR, one row per CDR3 protein. The sample includes some 780,000 distinct CDR3 sequences, 56% of them seen just once. Sequenced input: blood. The receptors originated from a man between 40 and 49 years old in good health. Both conserved end residues are part of each CDR3. Fields, in order: clone size, D gene, V gene, J gene, CDR3 protein, CDR3 DNA. A D gene is named only where the DNA matches it firmly. Size values are once, few and many counts, or a class for expanded clones, and some rows have none.

abundance: -; d_gene: -; v_gene: TRBV7-2; j_gene: TRBJ2-7; CDR3aa: CASSLDTGLFYEQYF; CDR3nt: TGTGCCAGCAGCTTAGACACTGGCCTATTCTACGAGCAGTACTTC
abundance: once; d_gene: -; v_gene: TRBV27; j_gene: TRBJ2-7; CDR3aa: CASSYLREGAKSSYNEQYF; CDR3nt: TGTGCCAGCAGTTATCTCCGGGAGGGGGCCAAGAGCTCCTACAATGAGCAGTACTTC
abundance: few; d_gene: -; v_gene: TRBV18; j_gene: TRBJ2-7; CDR3aa: CASSPKGAISSYEQYF; CDR3nt: TGTGCCAGCTCACCTAAAGGGGCCATATCTAGCTACGAGCAGTACTTC
abundance: -; d_gene: TRBD1; v_gene: TRBV5-1; j_gene: TRBJ2-7; CDR3aa: CASSLSGGVNHEQYF; CDR3nt: TGCGCCAGCAGCTTGTCAGGGGGCGTCAACCACGAGCAGTACTTC
abundance: -; d_gene: -; v_gene: TRBV29-1; j_gene: TRBJ2-3; CDR3aa: CSVVRSTSTDTQYF; CDR3nt: TGCAGCGTTGTTAGGAGCACTAGCACAGATACGCAGTATTTT
abundance: once; d_gene: -; v_gene: TRBV7-9; j_gene: TRBJ2-3; CDR3aa: CASSSLRMTQYF; CDR3nt: TGTGCCAGCAGCTCGTTGAGAATGACGCAGTATTTT
abundance: -; d_gene: TRBD2; v_gene: TRBV4-1; j_gene: TRBJ2-7; CDR3aa: CASSQGLAGDTYEQYF; CDR3nt: TGCGCCAGCAGCCAAGGGCTCGCGGGAGACACCTACGAGCAGTACTTC
abundance: -; d_gene: -; v_gene: TRBV7-9; j_gene: TRBJ2-7; CDR3aa: CASSGSGAATYEQYF; CDR3nt: TGTGCCAGCAGCGGATCAGGGGCGGCAACCTACGAGCAGTACTTC
abundance: -; d_gene: -; v_gene: TRBV9; j_gene: TRBJ2-1; CDR3aa: CASSVGRSSYNEQFF; CDR3nt: TGTGCCAGCAGCGTTGGCAGGAGCTCCTACAATGAGCAGTTCTTC
abundance: few; d_gene: -; v_gene: TRBV10-3; j_gene: TRBJ1-2; CDR3aa: CAISEIGSNYGYTF; CDR3nt: TGTGCCATCAGTGAAATCGGGAGTAACTATGGCTACACCTTC
abundance: few; d_gene: TRBD2; v_gene: TRBV12-3/TRBV12-4; j_gene: TRBJ2-3; CDR3aa: CASRSLAGGTDTQYF; CDR3nt: TGTGCCAGCAGGTCACTAGCGGGGGGCACAGATACGCAGTATTTT
abundance: -; d_gene: TRBD1; v_gene: TRBV15; j_gene: TRBJ2-7; CDR3aa: CATSRDRQGINRGQYF; CDR3nt: TGTGCCACCAGCAGAGACAGACAGGGGATAAACCGAGGCCAGTACTTC
abundance: -; d_gene: -; v_gene: TRBV29-1; j_gene: TRBJ2-1; CDR3aa: CSVDPVEAYEQFF; CDR3nt: TGCAGCGTAGATCCAGTTGAGGCGTATGAGCAGTTCTTC
abundance: -; d_gene: TRBD1; v_gene: TRBV19; j_gene: TRBJ2-7; CDR3aa: CASSTSRGLPVYEQYF; CDR3nt: TGTGCCAGTAGTACCTCCAGGGGGCTCCCTGTCTACGAGCAGTACTTC
abundance: few; d_gene: TRBD2; v_gene: TRBV20-1; j_gene: TRBJ2-7; CDR3aa: CSAPSGGNSYEQYF; CDR3nt: TGCAGTGCTCCTAGCGGGGGAAACTCCTACGAGCAGTACTTC
abundance: few; d_gene: TRBD2; v_gene: TRBV20-1; j_gene: TRBJ2-4; CDR3aa: CSANPGTSELRQYF; CDR3nt: TGCAGTGCTAACCCCGGGACTAGCGAGCTCCGGCAGTACTTC
abundance: -; d_gene: TRBD1; v_gene: TRBV7-2; j_gene: TRBJ2-3; CDR3aa: CASSTRQGEGTDTQYF; CDR3nt: TGTGCCAGCAGCACCAGACAGGGGGAGGGCACAGATACGCAGTATTTT
abundance: -; d_gene: -; v_gene: TRBV20-1; j_gene: TRBJ2-3; CDR3aa: CSASDETERTDTQYF; CDR3nt: TGCAGTGCTAGCGACGAGACGGAACGCACAGATACGCAGTATTTT
abundance: once; d_gene: -; v_gene: TRBV7-9; j_gene: TRBJ1-2; CDR3aa: CASSPGIYYGYTF; CDR3nt: TGTGCCAGCAGTCCAGGGATTTACTATGGCTACACCTTC
abundance: -; d_gene: -; v_gene: TRBV2; j_gene: TRBJ1-2; CDR3aa: CASSVQGAYGYTF; CDR3nt: TGTGCCAGCAGCGTTCAGGGAGCCTATGGCTACACCTTC
abundance: -; d_gene: TRBD2; v_gene: TRBV6-5; j_gene: TRBJ2-1; CDR3aa: CASSVAGYEQFF; CDR3nt: TGTGCCAGCAGTGTAGCGGGCTATGAGCAGTTCTTC
abundance: -; d_gene: -; v_gene: TRBV7-2; j_gene: TRBJ2-5; CDR3aa: CASSLKESGAERVTQYF; CDR3nt: TGTGCCAGCAGCTTAAAAGAGTCAGGGGCCGAGAGAGTGACCCAGTACTTC
abundance: -; d_gene: -; v_gene: TRBV4-1; j_gene: TRBJ2-1; CDR3aa: CASSQEDWGNEQFF; CDR3nt: TGCGCCAGCAGCCAAGAGGACTGGGGCAATGAGCAGTTCTTC
abundance: -; d_gene: -; v_gene: TRBV11-2; j_gene: TRBJ2-3; CDR3aa: CASSLDLASFTDTQYF; CDR3nt: TGTGCCAGCAGCTTAGACCTAGCGTCCTTCACAGATACGCAGTATTTT
abundance: -; d_gene: TRBD1; v_gene: TRBV24-1; j_gene: TRBJ1-4; CDR3aa: CATSDGGQGREKLFF; CDR3nt: TGTGCCACCAGTGACGGGGGACAGGGAAGAGAAAAACTGTTTTTT
abundance: -; d_gene: TRBD2; v_gene: TRBV7-7; j_gene: TRBJ2-1; CDR3aa: CASSRLAGGQYEQFF; CDR3nt: TGTGCCAGCAGCCGTCTAGCGGGAGGGCAATATGAGCAGTTCTTC
abundance: -; d_gene: TRBD1; v_gene: TRBV28; j_gene: TRBJ2-4; CDR3aa: CASSFPGQQNIQYF; CDR3nt: TGTGCCAGCAGTTTCCCGGGACAGCAAAACATTCAGTACTTC
abundance: few; d_gene: -; v_gene: TRBV9; j_gene: TRBJ2-5; CDR3aa: CASSARGYQETQYF; CDR3nt: TGTGCCAGCAGCGCCCGGGGGTACCAAGAGACCCAGTACTTC
abundance: -; d_gene: -; v_gene: TRBV5-8; j_gene: TRBJ2-1; CDR3aa: CASSLPGRRRYEQFF; CDR3nt: TGTGCCAGCAGCCTGCCGGGCAGGAGACGGTATGAGCAGTTCTTC
abundance: -; d_gene: -; v_gene: TRBV27; j_gene: TRBJ2-4; CDR3aa: CASSSFRQYF; CDR3nt: TGTGCCAGCAGTTCTTTTCGGCAGTACTTC
abundance: -; d_gene: -; v_gene: TRBV28; j_gene: TRBJ2-1; CDR3aa: CASSLLFVGSNNEQFF; CDR3nt: TGTGCCAGCAGTTTGTTATTCGTGGGGAGTAACAATGAGCAGTTCTTC
abundance: -; d_gene: TRBD1; v_gene: TRBV6-1; j_gene: TRBJ2-5; CDR3aa: CASSQITGVKETQYF; CDR3nt: TGTGCCAGCAGCCAGATCACAGGGGTCAAAGAGACCCAGTACTTC
abundance: -; d_gene: TRBD1; v_gene: TRBV4-2; j_gene: TRBJ1-2; CDR3aa: CASSQGVGPGQGRLSSYGYTF; CDR3nt: TGTGCCAGCAGCCAAGGGGTAGGCCCTGGACAGGGGAGACTCTCTAGCTATGGCTACACCTTC
abundance: -; d_gene: TRBD2; v_gene: TRBV2; j_gene: TRBJ2-5; CDR3aa: CASRTRAIQETQYF; CDR3nt: TGTGCCAGCCGGACTAGGGCTATCCAAGAGACCCAGTACTTC
abundance: few; d_gene: -; v_gene: TRBV12-5; j_gene: TRBJ2-7; CDR3aa: CASGLVPAYEQYF; CDR3nt: TGTGCTAGTGGTTTGGTACCGGCTTACGAGCAGTACTTC